This TCR beta chain emerged from a study of blood T cell repertoires in COVID-19. About the research overall: T cells, B-cell-depleted T cells, or PBMCs provided the cDNA or gDNA that served as material.

In the authors' workflow: Quantification of nucleated cells was approximated via reference gene primer amplification. Measured with immunoSEQ multiplex PCR; TCRdb has only the in-frame clones, and not every one. V and J calls and clone size are copied from that table; D and trimming were computed from the DNA. This table has about 46,000 clones, around 80% appearing once. The clonotype originates from a man between 60 and 75 years old with acute or convalescent COVID-19. The specimen was peripheral blood.

CDR3 nucleotide sequence: TGTGCCAGCAGGTACACGGAATCGGGCACTGAAGCTTTCTTT. This encodes CASRYTESGTEAFF. The V and J genes are TRBV5-4 and TRBJ1-1, with unresolved D. V was cut by 5 bases and J by 4 bases, with 15 bases left in between. Germline V gene sequence: CDR1 SGHNT, CDR2 YYREEE (reference sequence). The CDR3 consists of 14 residues.